This TCR beta chain originates from a study of monozygotic twins with inflammatory bowel disease. Study conclusions and caveats: People with IBD had fewer clonotypes in common with others than healthy twins did, especially with disease activity.

For each CDR3 protein, TCRdb gives one entry from its re-call of the 5' RACE reads, without DNA. Its listing shows approximately 160,000 distinct CDR3 sequences. Per germline, CDR1 KGHDR and CDR2 SFDVKD. The CDR3 has 12 residues. Remarks on this clonotype: Its antigen is undetermined.

V gene TRBV24-1 combines with J gene TRBJ2-7; TCRdb's D call of TRBD1 is untestable without DNA. The source material was blood. The TCR sequence derives from a human donor with ulcerative colitis or Crohn's disease, or a healthy co-twin of an affected twin (not recorded which). This CDR3 is CATSARQEVQYF.